Below are 6 T cell receptor beta chains sequenced from a single sample in a study of control samples from healthy donors and cancer patients. Profiling relied on immunoSEQ multiplex PCR, and the TCRdb table lists in-frame clones only, not all of them. Among 100,000 to 150,000 clones listed, approximately 92% were seen once. Specimen: blood. The receptors here all came from a woman aged 45-65 years in good health.

J is TRBJ2-7 and V is TRBV4-1, with 10 bases matching TRBD2. The CDR3 has 20 amino acids. Germline CDR1 and CDR2: MGHRA and YSYEKL. V lost 3 bases, J lost 2 bases, and 19 bases stayed unmatched. This CDR3 is CASSHSPERLAGSFAYEQYF. The CDR3 coding sequence is TGCGCCAGCAGCCATTCCCCGGAGAGACTAGCGGGTTCCTTTGCCTACGAGCAGTACTTC.

A single count supports this clone. CDR3 nucleotides: TGTGCCAGCAGTAAACAGGGGTTCGAGACCCAGTACTTC. It yields the protein CASSKQGFETQYF. The chain links TRBV27 to TRBJ2-5; 7 nucleotides line up with TRBD1. The germline V gene encodes CDR1 MNHEY and CDR2 SMNVEV (reference sequence). V lost 5 bases and J lost 5; bases outside the gene matches: 5. The CDR3 loop spans 13 amino acids.

This clone was detected a few times. This chain uses TRBV6-2 or TRBV6-3 with TRBJ1-2, with D possibly matching TRBD1 (6 bases). The V end was cut by 0 bases, the J end by 0 bases, with 14 bases between. This CDR3 is 17 amino acids long. Germline lookup yields CDR1 MNHEY and CDR2 SVGEGT. CDR3 nucleotides: TGTGCCAGCAGTTACTCGGGACACCTCCTAGCTAACTATGGCTACACCTTC. This sequence encodes CASSYSGHLLANYGYTF.

The V call is TRBV11-2, the J call TRBJ2-6, with D possibly called TRBD1 or TRBD2 (6 bases each). Per the germline V gene, CDR1 is SGHAT and CDR2 is FQNNGV. The germline V and J ends were trimmed by 9 bases and 0 bases, with 9 bases remaining between them. The CDR3 runs to 14 residues. CDR3 nucleotides: TGTGCCAGGGGGGGCGGCTCTGGGGCCAACGTCCTGACTTTC. Translation gives CARGGGSGANVLTF.

The chain is built from TRBV7-2 and TRBJ1-2, with D possibly matching TRBD1 (6 bases). The ends were cut back, 5 bases at V and 5 bases at J, with 18 bases in the middle. The CDR3 sequence is 15 residues long. In germline, CDR1 is SGHTA, CDR2 FQGNSA. CDR3 coding DNA: TGTGCCAGCAGCCATAGGGGGATCCGGGATTATGGCTACACCTTC. Translation: CASSHRGIRDYGYTF.

J is TRBJ2-2 and V is TRBV13, with 11 bases fitting TRBD2. The CDR3 is 16 residues long. The V and J ends lost 4 bases and 5 bases, in that order; junction bases with no gene match: 6. The germline gives CDR1 PRHDT, CDR2 FYEKMQ (reference sequence). CDR3 nucleotides: TGTGCCAGCAGCTCGTCCACTAGCGGGAGTACCGGGGAGCTGTTTTTT. Residues: CASSSSTSGSTGELFF.